The 4 T cell receptor beta chains below come from one sample, sequenced in a study of healthy donors' naive CD4 and CD8 T cells. A linear amplification protocol produced the TCR libraries from 500 ng of total RNA. TCRdb re-derived calls from the reads in MiXCR, one entry per CDR3 protein. Found here are roughly 200,000 distinct CDR3 sequences, 74% of them singletons; the top ten hold roughly 2.3%. Sequencing was done on a sample of naive CD4+ and CD8+ T cells sorted from blood, pooled from several donors. The receptors come from a pool of human donors in good health; the sample pools cells from several healthy donors.

This sequence joins TRBV29-1 and TRBJ2-1; no clear D gene. The CDR3 runs to 11 residues. CDR1 SQVTM and CDR2 ANQGSEA come from the germline V gene. V dropped 8 bases and J dropped 2 bases, with 7 bases sitting between them. CDR3 sequence: CSHDPYNEQFF. The CDR3 coding sequence is TGCAGCCACGACCCCTACAATGAGCAGTTCTTC.

This chain links TRBV19 with TRBJ1-2; the D gene is possibly TRBD1 (6 bases). The germline V and J ends were trimmed by 4 bases and 2 bases, with 14 bases remaining between them. The V gene's germline CDR1 is LNHDA and CDR2 SQIVND (reference sequence). This CDR3 is 15 amino acids long. The CDR3 region is CASSTWTDPNYGYTF. CDR3 DNA sequence: TGTGCCAGTAGTACGTGGACAGATCCCAACTATGGCTACACCTTC.

The CDR3 DNA is TGCAGTGCTCTGACAACAGGGGGCCTTGTTGGCTACACCTTC. This gives the protein CSALTTGGLVGYTF. J is TRBJ1-2 and V is TRBV20-1, with 9 bases lining up with TRBD1. In germline, CDR1 is DFQATT, CDR2 SNEGSKA (reference sequence). This CDR3 is 14 amino acids long. With V trimmed by 5 bases and J by 7 bases, 11 bases remained unmatched.

This chain connects TRBV30 to TRBJ1-1; 7 bases are a match to TRBD1. J gave up 2 bases and V 3 bases, and 3 bases lay outside the gene matches. CDR3 length: 13 residues. The germline CDR1 and CDR2 sequences are GTSNPN and SVGIG (reference sequence). The CDR3 DNA sequence: TGTGCCTGGAGGGGACAGCCAAACACTGAAGCTTTCTTT. It yields the protein CAWRGQPNTEAFF.